These 15 T cell receptor beta chains share one sample of origin, sequenced in a study of glioma-infiltrating T cells. Amplification of TCR alpha and beta CDR3 regions from RNA used iRepertoire nested multiplex PCR. TCRdb reanalysed the multiplex PCR reads using MiXCR and keeps one entry per CDR3 protein. The data hold about 130,000 distinct CDR3 sequences, with 24% observed a single time. Sequencing input: glioma tissue, nonneoplastic brain tissue, or PBMCs (not recorded which). These receptors were obtained from a human donor with low-grade glioma or glioblastoma, undergoing nonglioma brain surgery, or in good health (not recorded which).

The chain combines TRBV18 with TRBJ1-1; 9 bases are a match to TRBD1. The J segment lost 4 bases and the V segment lost 0 bases, leaving 9 bases of the junction unmatched. There are 17 residues in the CDR3. Germline CDR1 and CDR2: KGHSH and LQKENI. As DNA, the CDR3 is TGTGCCAGCTCACCACCGGGACCCGGACAGGGGCGCACTGAAGCTTTCTTT. Its translation: CASSPPGPGQGRTEAFF.

This clonotype was counted a few times. V and J are TRBV7-2 and TRBJ1-1; TRBD1 matches 7 bases. V trimming: 7 bases; J trimming: 3 bases; junction bases outside the gene matches: 8. The CDR3 is made up of 14 amino acids. CDR1 and CDR2 from the germline V gene are SGHTA and FQGNSA. CDR3 sequence: CASIPYRGHTEAFF. The CDR3, as DNA: TGTGCCAGCATCCCATACAGGGGACACACTGAAGCTTTCTTT.

This clonotype was observed a single time. J is TRBJ2-4 and V is TRBV19; TRBD2 is a possible D gene (5 bases). Trimming removed 3 bases at V and 0 bases at J, with 12 bases between. The germline V gene has CDR1 LNHDA and CDR2 SQIVND (reference sequence). The CDR3 extends over 16 amino acids. In DNA form, the CDR3 reads TGTGCCAGTAGTATTCGTCGGGGAGTAGCCAAAAACATTCAGTACTTC. It yields the protein CASSIRRGVAKNIQYF.

This clonotype was detected ten times or more. CDR3 residues: CASRQDNQPQHF. CDR3 bases: TGTGCCAGCAGACAGGACAATCAGCCCCAGCATTTT. The chain employs TRBV6-1 and TRBJ1-5; D is perhaps TRBD1 (5 bases). The CDR3 is 12 residues long. Germline-derived CDR1 and CDR2 are MNHNS and SASEGT. Trimming removed 6 bases at V and 3 bases at J, with 6 bases between.

Remarks on this clonotype: Being one base from a much bigger clone, this may be a read error. The chain carries TRBV6-6 and TRBJ1-3; D not certain. V was pared by 8 bases and J by 1 base, with 12 bases between. The CDR3 has 14 residues. CDR1 and CDR2 (germline): MNHNY, SVGAGI (reference sequence). The CDR3 sequence is CASGIPTSGNTIYF. For the CDR3, the DNA is TGTGCCAGCGGTATCCCGACGTCTGGAAACACCATATATTTT.

This clonotype appeared many times. V gene TRBV28 combines with J gene TRBJ2-4; D not certain. Germline V gene data show CDR1 as MDHEN and CDR2 as SYDVKM. Trimming took off 3 bases at V and 5 bases at J, with 8 bases between the two ends. This CDR3 contains 13 residues. CDR3 residues: CASSFVGENIQYF. The CDR3 DNA sequence: TGTGCCAGCAGTTTCGTCGGTGAAAACATTCAGTACTTC. Together with reference TRBV28 and TRBJ2-4, the CDR3 gives the full variable domain: DVKVTQSSRYLVKRTGEKVFLECVQDMDHENMFWYRQDPGLGLRLIYFSYDVKMKEKGDIPEGYSVSREKKERFSLILESASTNQTSMYLCASSFVGENIQYFGAGTRLSVL.

This clonotype appeared many times. J is TRBJ2-1 and V is TRBV15; D unclear. Between the trimmed V and J ends, which lost 1 base and 0 bases, there was a span of 7 bases. This CDR3 region has 15 residues. Germline loops: CDR1 LNHNV, CDR2 YYDKDF (reference sequence). The CDR3 nucleotides are TGTGCCACCAGCAGAGGGGCCGACTCCTACAATGAGCAGTTCTTC. The encoded protein is CATSRGADSYNEQFF.

This clonotype was recorded a few times. This chain links TRBV14 with TRBJ2-3, with D possibly being TRBD2 (5 bases). V lost 4 bases, J lost 0 bases, and 14 bases lay in between. Germline values: CDR1 SGHDN, CDR2 FVKESK. CDR3 length: 16 amino acids. CDR3 loop: CASSLRGYPSTDTQYF. The DNA for the CDR3 is TGTGCCAGCAGCCTACGAGGGTACCCTAGCACAGATACGCAGTATTTT.

The CDR3 region is CASSQALKGNSGNTIYF. The CDR3 bases are TGCGCCAGCAGCCAAGCCCTCAAAGGGAACTCTGGAAACACCATATATTTT. The chain uses TRBV4-1 and TRBJ1-3; D remains unclear. The V end was cut by 1 base, the J end by 0 bases, with 13 bases between. The V gene's germline CDR1 is MGHRA and CDR2 YSYEKL. The CDR3 length is 17 residues.

V is TRBV28 and J is TRBJ2-5, with D possibly TRBD1 on 6 matching bases. The CDR3 extends over 14 amino acids. Per the germline V gene, CDR1 is MDHEN and CDR2 is SYDVKM. V dropped 3 bases and J dropped 9 bases, with 17 bases sitting between them. CDR3 loop: CASSFRLSQGSQYF. CDR3 coding DNA: TGTGCCAGCAGTTTCCGCTTGTCACAGGGTTCCCAGTACTTC.

The chain carries TRBV19 and TRBJ2-1; D might be TRBD2 (6 bases). This CDR3 contains 13 residues. Germline CDR1 reads LNHDA; CDR2 reads SQIVND (reference sequence). V lost 5 bases and J 8 bases, leaving 13 bases between the germline ends. CDR3 DNA sequence: TGTGCCAGTAGTCTTCGACCGGGGGATGAGCAGTTCTTC. Amino acids: CASSLRPGDEQFF.

This clonotype was found once. This may come from a read error, since a much larger clone is one base off. The CDR3 nucleotides are TGCATCGTTGACCACGACAGGGAGGGGGGCACTGAAGCTTTCTTT. It yields the protein CIVDHDREGGTEAFF. The V gene is TRBV29-1, the J gene TRBJ1-1, with 7 bases aligning to TRBD1. Germline V gene sequence: CDR1 SQVTM, CDR2 ANQGSEA. The CDR3 sequence is 15 residues long.

Comments on this clonotype: This likely comes from a read error, as the CDR3 has no conserved phenylalanine or tryptophan at its end. This chain joins TRBV19 and TRBJ2-6; no firm D call. The CDR3 loop spans 14 amino acids. Per germline, CDR1 LNHDA and CDR2 SQIVND (reference sequence). V was pared by 1 base and J by 6 bases, with 7 bases between. CDR3 DNA: TGTGCCAGTAGTATAGGTCTGGCGGCCAACGTCCTGACTTCC. As protein: CASSIGLAANVLTS.

This clonotype appeared a few times. The chain couples TRBV7-2 to TRBJ2-5, with a possible D match to TRBD2 (7 bases). The CDR3 contains 16 residues. V was pared by 3 bases and J by 1 base, with 15 bases between. The V gene's germline CDR1 is SGHTA and CDR2 FQGNSA. In DNA, the CDR3 is TGTGCCAGCAGCTTCGCTTTCGCGGGGGCCCAAGAGACCCAGTACTTC. Translation gives CASSFAFAGAQETQYF.

This clonotype was seen at least ten times. This chain links TRBV28 with TRBJ1-4, with a weak D call TRBD1 (6 bases). CDR3 size: 14 residues. V lost 6 bases, J lost 6 bases, and 14 bases lay in between. Per the germline V gene, CDR1 is MDHEN and CDR2 is SYDVKM. DNA for the CDR3: TGTGCCAGCAGGGGACACCCATTGGATGAAAAACTGTTTTTT. Its translation: CASRGHPLDEKLFF.